This TCR beta chain was sequenced during a study of blood T cell repertoires in COVID-19. Study in general: T cells, B-cell-depleted T cells, or PBMCs provided the cDNA or gDNA that served as material.

As handled by the study authors: Amplification from reference gene primers served as the basis for estimated nucleated cell counts. TCRdb's table, derived via immunoSEQ multiplex PCR, lists solely in-frame clones and lacks some. V and J calls and clone size are given by that table; D and trimming were obtained from the DNA. The sample lists about 120,000 clones, around four fifths occurring once. The CDR3 has 15 amino acids. Germline values: CDR1 SGHTA, CDR2 FQGTGA. J gave up 8 bases and V 5 bases, and 9 bases lay outside the gene matches. Sequencing used peripheral blood. The chain is built from TRBV7-3 and TRBJ2-2; the match to TRBD1 covers 9 bases. This sequence was found in a man in his sixties with active or convalescent COVID-19. CDR3 nucleotide sequence: TGTGCCAGCAGCCCAAACAGGGGGCGCGGAGGGGAGCTGTTTTTT. Its translation: CASSPNRGRGGELFF.